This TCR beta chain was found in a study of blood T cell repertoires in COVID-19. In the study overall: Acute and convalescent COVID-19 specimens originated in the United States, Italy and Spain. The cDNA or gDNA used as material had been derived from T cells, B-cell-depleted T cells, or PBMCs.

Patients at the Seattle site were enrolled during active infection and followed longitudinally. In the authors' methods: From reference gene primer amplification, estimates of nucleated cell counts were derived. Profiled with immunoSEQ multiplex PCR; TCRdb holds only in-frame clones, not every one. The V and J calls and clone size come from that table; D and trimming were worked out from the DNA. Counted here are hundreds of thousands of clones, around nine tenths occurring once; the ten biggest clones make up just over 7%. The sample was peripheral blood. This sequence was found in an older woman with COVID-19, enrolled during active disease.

CDR3 nucleotides: TGTGCCAGCAGCTTGTCAGGGTTTATGAACACTGAAGCTTTCTTT. Its translation is CASSLSGFMNTEAFF. The chain carries TRBV11-3 and TRBJ1-1; D is perhaps TRBD1 (5 bases). The CDR3 is 15 amino acids. V was shortened by 3 bases and J by 0 bases, with 11 bases between the two germline ends. CDR1 is SGHNT, CDR2 YENEEA, per germline. Full variable domain (rest looked up from reference TRBV11-3 and TRBJ1-1): EAGVVQSPRYKIIEKKQPVAFWCNPISGHNTLYWYLQNLGQGPELLIRYENEEAVDDSQLPKDRFSAERLKGVDSTLKIQPAELGDSAVYLCASSLSGFMNTEAFFGQGTRLTVV.